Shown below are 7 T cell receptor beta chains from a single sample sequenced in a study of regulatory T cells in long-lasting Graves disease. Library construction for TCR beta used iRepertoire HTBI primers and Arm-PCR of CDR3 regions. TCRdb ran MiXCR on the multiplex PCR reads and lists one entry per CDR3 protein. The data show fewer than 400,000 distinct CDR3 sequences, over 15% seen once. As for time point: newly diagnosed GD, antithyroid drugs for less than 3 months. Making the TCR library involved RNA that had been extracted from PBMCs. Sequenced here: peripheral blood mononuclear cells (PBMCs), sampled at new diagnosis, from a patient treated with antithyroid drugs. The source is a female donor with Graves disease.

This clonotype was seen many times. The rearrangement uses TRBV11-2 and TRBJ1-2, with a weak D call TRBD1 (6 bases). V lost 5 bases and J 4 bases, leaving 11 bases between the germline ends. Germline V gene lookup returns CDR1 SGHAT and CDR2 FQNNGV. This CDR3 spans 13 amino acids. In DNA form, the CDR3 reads TGTGCCAGCAGCACAGGGCCTCCCTATGGCTACACCTTC. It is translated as CASSTGPPYGYTF.

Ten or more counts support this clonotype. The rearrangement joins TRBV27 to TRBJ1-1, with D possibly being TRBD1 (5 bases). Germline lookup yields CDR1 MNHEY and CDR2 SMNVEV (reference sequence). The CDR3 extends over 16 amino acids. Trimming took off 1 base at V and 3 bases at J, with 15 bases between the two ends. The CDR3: CASSLWGEGLDTEAFF. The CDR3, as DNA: TGTGCCAGCAGTTTATGGGGGGAGGGCTTAGACACTGAAGCTTTCTTT.

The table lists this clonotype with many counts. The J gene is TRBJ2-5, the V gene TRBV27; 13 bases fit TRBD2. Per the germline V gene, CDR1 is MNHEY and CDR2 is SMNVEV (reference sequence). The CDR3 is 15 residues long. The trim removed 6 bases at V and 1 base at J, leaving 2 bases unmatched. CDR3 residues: CASRTSGRIQETQYF. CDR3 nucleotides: TGTGCCAGCAGGACTAGCGGGAGGATCCAAGAGACCCAGTACTTC.

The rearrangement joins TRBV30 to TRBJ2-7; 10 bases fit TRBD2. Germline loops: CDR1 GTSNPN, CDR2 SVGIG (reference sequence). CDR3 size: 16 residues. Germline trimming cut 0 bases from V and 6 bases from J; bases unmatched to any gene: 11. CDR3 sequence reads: CAWSVRASGRFVEQYF. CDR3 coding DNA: TGTGCCTGGAGTGTACGGGCTAGCGGGAGATTCGTCGAGCAGTACTTC.

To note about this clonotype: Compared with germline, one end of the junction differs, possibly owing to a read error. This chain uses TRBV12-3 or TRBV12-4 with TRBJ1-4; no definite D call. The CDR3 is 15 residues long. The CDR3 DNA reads TGTGCCAGCAGACCCCAGGCTTTTGGCCATGAAAAACTGTTTTTC. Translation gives CASRPQAFGHEKLFF.

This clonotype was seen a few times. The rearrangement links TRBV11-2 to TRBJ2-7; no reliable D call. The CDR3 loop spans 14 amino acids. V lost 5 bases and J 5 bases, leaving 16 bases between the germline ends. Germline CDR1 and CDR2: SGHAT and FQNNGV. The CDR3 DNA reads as TGTGCCAGCAGCGACCCCTCGAGGCCAAACGAGCAGTACTTC. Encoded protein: CASSDPSRPNEQYF.

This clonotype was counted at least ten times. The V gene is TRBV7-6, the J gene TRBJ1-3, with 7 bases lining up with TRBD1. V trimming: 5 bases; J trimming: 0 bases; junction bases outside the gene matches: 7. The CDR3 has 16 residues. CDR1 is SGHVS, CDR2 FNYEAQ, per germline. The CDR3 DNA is TGTGCCAGCAGCCAAACCCGGGACAGCTCTGGAAACACCATATATTTT. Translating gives CASSQTRDSSGNTIYF.